This TCR beta chain was documented in a study of control samples from healthy donors and cancer patients. Clones were read by immunoSEQ multiplex PCR, and TCRdb kept only the in-frame ones, dropping some. The data contain some 70,000 clones, 75% to 85% of them singletons. The V gene end was trimmed by 3 bases and the J gene end by 6 bases; junction bases not matched to a gene: 2. The germline gives CDR1 SQVTM, CDR2 ANQGSEA. CDR3 length: 11 residues. The sample comprised blood. The J gene is TRBJ2-7, the V gene TRBV29-1; 7 nucleotides match TRBD1. The clonotype originates from a man in his 60s in good health. The CDR3 nucleotides read TGCAGCGTTGAGAGGGGGCCCGAGCAGTACTTC. As protein: CSVERGPEQYF.